Listed here are 8 T cell receptor beta chains from one sample, sequenced in a study of T cell responses to AZD1222 COVID-19 vaccine. TCRdb's table, derived via immunoSEQ multiplex PCR, lists solely in-frame clones and lacks some. Of 100,000 to 150,000 clones listed, approximately 89% are singletons. The sample consisted of peripheral blood, taken on day 0 of AZD1222 vaccination. The receptor source for this set is an adult in good health.

This rearrangement joins TRBV7-2 to TRBJ1-1; 7 bases fit TRBD1. The ends lost 6 bases at V and 6 bases at J; junction bases unmatched: 7. This CDR3 contains 13 residues. Per germline, CDR1 SGHTA and CDR2 FQGNSA. CDR3 bases: TGTGCCAGCAGACCACGACAGGGCGCTGAAGCTTTCTTT. It yields the protein CASRPRQGAEAFF.

The chain carries TRBV30 and TRBJ1-5; a weak D match, TRBD1 (5 bases). With 0 bases removed from V and 0 bases from J, the gap between germline ends came to 9 bases. The length of the CDR3 is 15 residues. Germline V lookup: CDR1 GTSNPN, CDR2 SVGIG (reference sequence). The CDR3 DNA is TGTGCCTGGAGTGTCCCAGGGCCTAGCAATCAGCCCCAGCATTTT. It specifies CAWSVPGPSNQPQHF. Supplemented by reference TRBV30 and TRBJ1-5, the full variable domain reads SQTIHQWPATLVQPVGSPLSLECTVEGTSNPNLYWYRQAAGRGLQLLFYSVGIGQISSEVPQNLSASRPQDRQFILSSKKLLLSDSGFYLCAWSVPGPSNQPQHFGDGTRLSIL.

V gene TRBV6-1 combines with J gene TRBJ1-5; D unresolved. Trimming shortened V by 0 bases and J by 4 bases, and 13 bases separated the two germline ends. Germline CDR1 MNHNS, CDR2 SASEGT. The CDR3 contains 16 residues. CDR3 in amino acids: CASSEAPRQLNQPQHF. CDR3 DNA sequence: TGTGCCAGCAGTGAAGCCCCAAGGCAGTTAAATCAGCCCCAGCATTTT.

The rearrangement uses TRBV5-6 and TRBJ2-3, with 7 positions matching TRBD2. Unmatched junction bases numbered 3, after V lost 3 bases and J lost 2 bases. The length of the CDR3 is 14 residues. CDR1 SGHDT and CDR2 YYEEEE come from the germline V gene. CDR3 amino acids: CASSSGTITDTQYF. CDR3 DNA: TGTGCCAGCAGCTCCGGGACTATCACAGATACGCAGTATTTT.

This rearrangement joins TRBV2 to TRBJ1-5, with D possibly TRBD1 on 6 matching bases. Germline loops: CDR1 SNHLY, CDR2 FYNNEI. Trimming pared 2 bases from V and 0 bases from J, leaving 11 bases between. CDR3 size: 16 residues. CDR3 nucleotides: TGTGCCAGCAGTGAAATCAGGGGCTATAGCAATCAGCCCCAGCATTTT. Translated, it gives CASSEIRGYSNQPQHF.

The V call is TRBV28, the J call TRBJ1-6; D possibly corresponds to TRBD1 (6 bases). The CDR3 runs to 13 residues. The V gene's germline CDR1 is MDHEN and CDR2 SYDVKM. V was trimmed by 7 bases and J by 11 bases, leaving 15 bases between them. CDR3 amino acids: CASTGTKGAPLHF. Here the CDR3 DNA reads TGTGCCAGCACCGGGACCAAGGGGGCACCCCTCCACTTT.

The chain couples TRBV5-1 to TRBJ2-6, with TRBD2 matching 7 bases. V shed 4 bases and J 2 bases; nucleotides not matched to a gene: 0. CDR3 length: 14 amino acids. The germline CDR1 and CDR2 sequences are SGHRS and YFSETQ. The CDR3 here is CASSGGAGANVLTF. CDR3 coding DNA: TGCGCCAGCAGCGGGGGGGCTGGGGCCAACGTCCTGACTTTC.

The V and J genes are TRBV9 and TRBJ2-1; weak D call: TRBD1 (6 bases). The V gene lost 0 bases and the J gene lost 2 bases, with 9 bases spanning the gap. Per the germline V gene, CDR1 is SGDLS and CDR2 is YYNGEE. The CDR3 consists of 15 residues. The CDR3 sequence: CASSVGTDPYNEQFF. The DNA for the CDR3 is TGTGCCAGCAGCGTAGGGACAGACCCCTACAATGAGCAGTTCTTC.